This TCR beta chain was recorded in a study of cytomegalovirus exposure and HLA in healthy donors. About this clone itself: Its antigen is currently unknown.

Trimming cost V 1 base and J 3 bases, with 8 bases left between them. Germline V lookup: CDR1 SGHAT, CDR2 FQNNGV. The CDR3 has 14 residues. Use of 60 Vbeta and 13 Jbeta primers characterized the PCR. The data were produced by immunoSEQ multiplex PCR, yet TCRdb's version contains in-frame clones alone and is incomplete. Of approximately 27,000 clones listed, just under 70% were seen once; the top ten hold under 4.5%. Study-level findings and limits: Highly shared variants forming one cluster were likely a sequencing artifact. Fewer N-insertions (relative to the 666-donor mean) were reportedly seen in an Asian-associated ancestry cluster in a later analysis. Reports indicated that the classifier achieved high specificity and sensitivity in diagnosing cytomegalovirus status.

The clonotype was recovered from a woman in her 50s in good health and CMV-seronegative. Sequencing was done on a sample of PBMCs. V gene TRBV11-2 combines with J gene TRBJ2-3; TRBD2 might be the D (5 bases). The CDR3 spells CASSLGGPTDTQYF. The CDR3 DNA reads as TGTGCCAGCAGCTTAGGAGGGCCTACAGATACGCAGTATTTT.